The 23 T cell receptor beta chains in this list originate from one sample, sequenced in a study of monozygotic twins with inflammatory bowel disease (dated by TCRdb to the late 2010s). Receptor amplification or capture employed 5' RACE. TCRdb records Illumina HiSeq 2500 as the sequencer. After TCRdb reprocessed the reads, each CDR3 protein sequence was kept as one row, without DNA. This sample's table lists more than 350,000 distinct CDR3 sequences. 2.4% of the sample comes from the top ten. The specimen was blood. The receptors were sampled from a human donor with ulcerative colitis or Crohn's disease, or a healthy co-twin of an affected twin (not recorded which).

The genes are TRBV5-4 and TRBJ2-3. The germline V gene encodes CDR1 SGHNT and CDR2 YYREEE (reference sequence). CDR3 length: 16 residues. CDR3: CASSLLDLGTTDTQYF.

V usage is TRBV5-1 and J usage is TRBJ2-1; TCRdb picks TRBD2, but there is no DNA to check that call. The CDR3 has 17 amino acids. Germline assignment: CDR1 SGHRS and CDR2 YFSETQ. The CDR3 is CASSSTLTSGLYNEQFF.

The rearrangement uses TRBV29-1 and TRBJ2-1; TCRdb's D gene call, TRBD1, goes unchecked for lack of DNA. This CDR3 contains 12 residues. CDR1 SQVTM and CDR2 ANQGSEA come from the germline V gene. The CDR3 sequence: CSGRGEGNEQFF.

This chain uses TRBV5-6 with TRBJ1-2; the D gene TCRdb calls, TRBD1, cannot be checked with no DNA. Germline V gene data show CDR1 as SGHDT and CDR2 as YYEEEE. This CDR3 is 16 amino acids long. CDR3 sequence: CASTHRQGRANYGYTF.

Here the CDR3 reads CASSSEVTSTDTQYF. The genes are TRBV5-5 and TRBJ2-3. Germline loops: CDR1 SGHKS, CDR2 YYEKEE (reference sequence). CDR3 length: 15 amino acids. The variable domain in full, with the rest retrieved from reference TRBV5-5 and TRBJ2-3, is DAGVTQSPTHLIKTRGQQVTLRCSPISGHKSVSWYQQVLGQGPQFIFQYYEKEERGRGNFPDRFSARQFPNYSSELNVNALLLGDSALYLCASSSEVTSTDTQYFGPGTRLTVL.

CDR3 loop: CASSPAAVVQVTQYF. The chain uses TRBV18 and TRBJ2-3. The length of the CDR3 is 15 residues. Germline V gene lookup returns CDR1 KGHSH and CDR2 LQKENI.

The genes are TRBV20-1 and TRBJ1-2. Looked up from germline, CDR1 is DFQATT and CDR2 is SNEGSKA (reference sequence). The CDR3 runs 13 residues. The CDR3: CSARETEVAGYTF.

This sequence joins TRBV10-3 and TRBJ1-4; TCRdb calls TRBD1, which cannot be checked without DNA. CDR3 size: 14 residues. CDR1 ENHRY and CDR2 SYGVKD come from the germline V gene. The chain's CDR3 is CAIREQGVNEKLFF.

The rearrangement uses TRBV28 and TRBJ1-2. Germline CDR1 reads MDHEN; CDR2 reads SYDVKM. CDR3 size: 14 residues. This CDR3 reads CASRNPRGSYGYTF.

This chain uses TRBV20-1 with TRBJ2-1; TCRdb indicates TRBD2, and absent DNA this call remains unverified. This CDR3 is built from 15 residues. CDR1 is DFQATT, CDR2 SNEGSKA, per germline (reference sequence). CDR3 protein: CSARLAGDPYNEQFF.

The chain employs TRBV6-1 and TRBJ1-1. The CDR3 extends over 14 amino acids. The germline V gene has CDR1 MNHNS and CDR2 SASEGT. CDR3: CASTQAPMNTEAFF.

The chain links TRBV12-3 or TRBV12-4 to TRBJ1-2; TCRdb selects TRBD1, and the lack of DNA leaves this call unchecked. The CDR3 totals 12 residues. The CDR3 here is CASTSGIYGYTF.

The CDR3 here is CSVSRTGGNTEAFF. The chain has TRBV29-1 and TRBJ1-1; TCRdb indicates TRBD1, and absent DNA this call remains unverified. The CDR3 length is 14 residues. Germline V gene sequence: CDR1 SQVTM, CDR2 ANQGSEA. Looking up the rest from reference TRBV29-1 and TRBJ1-1 gives the full variable domain: SAVISQKPSRDICQRGTSLTIQCQVDSQVTMMFWYRQQPGQSLTLIATANQGSEATYESGFVIDKFPISRPNLTFSTLTVSNMSPEDSSIYLCSVSRTGGNTEAFFGQGTRLTVV.

The rearrangement uses TRBV9 and TRBJ2-1; the D call of TRBD2 rests on TCRdb alone, since no DNA is present to check it. In germline, CDR1 is SGDLS, CDR2 YYNGEE. This CDR3 has 17 residues. CDR3 sequence: CASSDPSVGSTYNEQFF.

This rearrangement joins TRBV15 to TRBJ2-2; the D call from TCRdb, TRBD2, cannot be confirmed without DNA. The germline CDR1 and CDR2 sequences are LNHNV and YYDKDF (reference sequence). The CDR3 runs 13 residues. The CDR3 reads CATKGLNTGELFF.

The rearrangement joins TRBV20-1 to TRBJ2-7; TCRdb picks TRBD1, but there is no DNA to check that call. The CDR3 is 14 amino acids. The germline gives CDR1 DFQATT, CDR2 SNEGSKA (reference sequence). The CDR3 is CSASFSGGGYKQYF.

The chain's CDR3 is CASSSTSGILNEQFF. V gene TRBV27 combines with J gene TRBJ2-1; there is no DNA to check the TCRdb D call of TRBD2. CDR1 and CDR2 from the germline V gene are MNHEY and SMNVEV (reference sequence). The CDR3 has 15 amino acids.

This chain connects TRBV11-2 to TRBJ2-1; TCRdb proposes TRBD2, but this gene call is untestable without DNA. Germline loops: CDR1 SGHAT, CDR2 FQNNGV. This CDR3 has 12 residues. CDR3 protein: CASSRDSNEQFF.

The CDR3 sequence: CASRAGGQGANEKLFF. The J gene is TRBJ1-4, the V gene TRBV5-1; TCRdb calls TRBD1, which cannot be checked without DNA. Germline-derived CDR1 and CDR2 are SGHRS and YFSETQ. This CDR3 is built from 16 residues.

This chain connects TRBV18 to TRBJ1-5; the D gene TCRdb calls, TRBD1, cannot be checked with no DNA. Germline V lookup: CDR1 KGHSH, CDR2 LQKENI. CDR3 size: 15 residues. CDR3: CASSPGQGADQPQHF.

V is TRBV28 and J is TRBJ1-6; TCRdb outputs TRBD1, but without DNA this stays unchecked. Germline CDR1 reads MDHEN; CDR2 reads SYDVKM. The CDR3 runs 14 residues. CDR3 loop: CASSLRQGRSPLHF.

The rearrangement links TRBV24-1 to TRBJ2-3; TCRdb's D call of TRBD1 is untestable without DNA. The CDR3 consists of 14 residues. CDR1 and CDR2 from the germline V gene are KGHDR and SFDVKD. The CDR3 reads CATSDRDYTDTQYF.

The V call is TRBV6-6, the J call TRBJ1-1; the TRBD1 assignment by TCRdb is unverifiable without DNA. The CDR3 contains 13 residues. Germline V gene data show CDR1 as MNHNY and CDR2 as SVGAGI (reference sequence). CDR3: CASKPGMNTEAFF.